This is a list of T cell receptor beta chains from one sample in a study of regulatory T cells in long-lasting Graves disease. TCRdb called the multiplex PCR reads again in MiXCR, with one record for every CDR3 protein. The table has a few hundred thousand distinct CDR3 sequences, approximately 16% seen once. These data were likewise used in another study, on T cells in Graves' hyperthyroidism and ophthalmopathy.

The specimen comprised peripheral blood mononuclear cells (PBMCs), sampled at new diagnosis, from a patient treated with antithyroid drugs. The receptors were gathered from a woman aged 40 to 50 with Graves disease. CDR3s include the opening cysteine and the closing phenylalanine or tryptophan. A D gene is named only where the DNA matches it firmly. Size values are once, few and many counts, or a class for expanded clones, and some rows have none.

CASSQVARWGTEAFF	TGCGCCAGCAGCCAAGTGGCCAGGTGGGGAACTGAAGCTTTCTTT	TRBJ1-1	.	TRBV4-1	.
CASSVRGDLSPSSYEQYF	TGTGCCAGCAGCGTTCGGGGTGACTTATCCCCCAGCTCCTACGAGCAGTACTTC	TRBJ2-7	.	TRBV9	.
CASTGPRILARNEQFF	TGTGCCAGCACGGGGCCTCGCATACTAGCGAGGAATGAGCAGTTCTTC	TRBJ2-1	many	TRBV6-2/TRBV6-3	TRBD2
CSARGLAGQSYEQYF	TGCAGTGCCCGAGGACTAGCGGGCCAATCATACGAGCAGTACTTC	TRBJ2-7	many	TRBV20-1	TRBD2
CAWMDGSYEQYF	TGTGCCTGGATGGACGGTTCCTACGAGCAGTACTTC	TRBJ2-7	many	TRBV30	.
CASSSAGVSEQFF	TGTGCCAGCAGCTCTGCAGGGGTCAGTGAGCAGTTCTTC	TRBJ2-1	many	TRBV7-9	.
CASSSGTSDSGELFF	TGCGCCAGCAGTTCCGGGACTAGCGATTCCGGGGAGCTGTTTTTT	TRBJ2-2	.	TRBV5-1	TRBD2
CASSSTNNEQFF	TGTGCCAGCAGCTCTACCAACAATGAGCAGTTCTTC	TRBJ2-1	many	TRBV7-2	.
CASSGTWFSNYGYTF	TGTGCCAGCAGCGGGACATGGTTTTCTAACTATGGCTACACCTTC	TRBJ1-2	many	TRBV7-8	.
CASSLGEGRSSYNEQFF	TGTGCCAGCAGCTTAGGGGAGGGCCGGAGCTCCTACAATGAGCAGTTCTTC	TRBJ2-1	many	TRBV7-8	TRBD2
CASSANGAGYSYNEQFF	TGTGCCAGCAGTGCAAACGGGGCGGGTTACTCCTACAATGAGCAGTTCTTC	TRBJ2-1	many	TRBV6-1	.
CASSQRQEGGNQPQHF	TGTGCCAGCAGCCAGCGGCAGGAGGGAGGCAATCAGCCCCAGCATTTT	TRBJ1-5	.	TRBV7-2	.
CASSPAGTAFNEQFF	TGCGCCAGCAGCCCGGCCGGGACAGCCTTCAATGAGCAGTTCTTC	TRBJ2-1	.	TRBV5-1	TRBD1
CASSTSGRETQYF	TGTGCCAGCAGTACTAGCGGGAGGGAGACCCAGTACTTC	TRBJ2-5	many	TRBV28	TRBD2